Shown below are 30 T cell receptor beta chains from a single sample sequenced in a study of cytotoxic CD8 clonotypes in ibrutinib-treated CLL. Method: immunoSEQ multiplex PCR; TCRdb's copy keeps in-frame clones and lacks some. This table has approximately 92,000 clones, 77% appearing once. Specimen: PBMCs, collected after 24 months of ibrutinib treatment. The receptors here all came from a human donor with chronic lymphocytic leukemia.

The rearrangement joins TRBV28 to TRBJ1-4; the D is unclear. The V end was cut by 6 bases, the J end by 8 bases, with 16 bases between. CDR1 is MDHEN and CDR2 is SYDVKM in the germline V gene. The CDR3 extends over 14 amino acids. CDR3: CASSLRLEEEKLFF. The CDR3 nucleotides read TGTGCCAGCAGCCTAAGATTGGAGGAGGAAAAACTGTTTTTT.

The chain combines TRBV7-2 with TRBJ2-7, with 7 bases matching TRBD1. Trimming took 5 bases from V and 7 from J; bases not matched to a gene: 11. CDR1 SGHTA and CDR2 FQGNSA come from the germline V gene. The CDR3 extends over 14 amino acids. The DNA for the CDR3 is TGTGCCAGCAGCCTGTCTACAGGGGCAAGGGAGCAGTACTTC. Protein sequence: CASSLSTGAREQYF.

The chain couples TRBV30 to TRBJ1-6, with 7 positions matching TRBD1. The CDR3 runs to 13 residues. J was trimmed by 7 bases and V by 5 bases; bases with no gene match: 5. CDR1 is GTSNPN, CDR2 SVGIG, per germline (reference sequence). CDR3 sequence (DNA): TGTGCCTGGGCCGGGACAGACAATTCACCCCTCCACTTT. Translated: CAWAGTDNSPLHF.

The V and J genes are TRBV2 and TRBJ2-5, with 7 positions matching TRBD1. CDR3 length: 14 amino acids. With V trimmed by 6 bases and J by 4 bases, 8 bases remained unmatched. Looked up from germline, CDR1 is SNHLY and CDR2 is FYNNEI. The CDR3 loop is CASSVLQGPETQYF. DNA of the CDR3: TGTGCCAGCAGCGTACTACAGGGGCCAGAGACCCAGTACTTC.

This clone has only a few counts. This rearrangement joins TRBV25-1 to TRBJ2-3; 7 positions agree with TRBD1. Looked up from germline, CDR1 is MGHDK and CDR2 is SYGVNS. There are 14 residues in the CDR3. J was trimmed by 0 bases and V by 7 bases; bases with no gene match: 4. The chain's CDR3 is CASNRGLSTDTQYF. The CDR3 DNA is TGTGCCAGCAACAGGGGATTGAGCACAGATACGCAGTATTTT.

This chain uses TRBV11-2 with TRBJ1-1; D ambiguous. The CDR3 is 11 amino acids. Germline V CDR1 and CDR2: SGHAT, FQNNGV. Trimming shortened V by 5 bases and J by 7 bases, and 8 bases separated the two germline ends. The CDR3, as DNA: TGTGCCAGCAGCCGGGGTCGTGAAGCTTTCTTT. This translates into CASSRGREAFF.

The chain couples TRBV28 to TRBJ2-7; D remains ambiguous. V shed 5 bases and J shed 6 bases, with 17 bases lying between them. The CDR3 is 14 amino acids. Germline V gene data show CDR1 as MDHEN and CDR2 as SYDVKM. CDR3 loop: CASSHLAELTEQYF. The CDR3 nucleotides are TGTGCCAGCAGTCACCTCGCGGAGCTCACCGAGCAGTACTTC. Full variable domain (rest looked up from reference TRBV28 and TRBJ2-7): DVKVTQSSRYLVKRTGEKVFLECVQDMDHENMFWYRQDPGLGLRLIYFSYDVKMKEKGDIPEGYSVSREKKERFSLILESASTNQTSMYLCASSHLAELTEQYFGPGTRLTVT.

Here the CDR3 DNA reads TGTGCCAGCAGTCCTCGACTGTCACACGAAAAACTGTTTTTT. This gives the protein CASSPRLSHEKLFF. The rearrangement joins TRBV11-1 to TRBJ1-4, with no clear D. The CDR3 consists of 14 residues. Trimming pared 6 bases from V and 8 bases from J, leaving 16 bases between. Germline V lookup: CDR1 SGHAT, CDR2 FQDESV (reference sequence).

CDR3 amino acids: CASSTQPGHGYEQYF. CDR3 DNA sequence: TGTGCCAGCAGCACGCAGCCGGGACATGGATACGAGCAGTACTTC. This chain uses TRBV9 with TRBJ2-7; tentatively, D is TRBD1 (6 bases). Germline values: CDR1 SGDLS, CDR2 YYNGEE. This CDR3 is built from 15 residues. V was trimmed by 4 bases and J by 4 bases, leaving 18 bases between them. Full variable domain (rest looked up from reference TRBV9 and TRBJ2-7): DSGVTQTPKHLITATGQRVTLRCSPRSGDLSVYWYQQSLDQGLQFLIQYYNGEERAKGNILERFSAQQFPDLHSELNLSSLELGDSALYFCASSTQPGHGYEQYFGPGTRLTVT.

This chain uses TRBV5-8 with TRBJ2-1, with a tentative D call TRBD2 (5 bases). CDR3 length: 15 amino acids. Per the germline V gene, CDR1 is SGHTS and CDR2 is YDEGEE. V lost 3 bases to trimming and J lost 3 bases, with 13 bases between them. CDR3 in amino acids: CASSSRLGNYNEQFF. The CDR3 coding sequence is TGTGCCAGCAGCTCCCGGCTCGGGAACTACAATGAGCAGTTCTTC.

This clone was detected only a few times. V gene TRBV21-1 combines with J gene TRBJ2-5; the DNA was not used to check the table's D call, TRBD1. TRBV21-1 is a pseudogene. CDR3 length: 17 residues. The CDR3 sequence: CASSKGWRTGGMETQYF. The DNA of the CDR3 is TGTGCCAGCAGCAAAGGTTGGCGGACAGGGGGGATGGAGACCCAGTACTTC.

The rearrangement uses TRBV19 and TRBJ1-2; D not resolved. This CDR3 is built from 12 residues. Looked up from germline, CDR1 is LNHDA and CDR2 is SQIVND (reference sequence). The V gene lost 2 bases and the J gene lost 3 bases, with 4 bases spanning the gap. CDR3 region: CASSIRDYGYTF. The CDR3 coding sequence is TGTGCCAGTAGTATAAGGGACTATGGCTACACCTTC.

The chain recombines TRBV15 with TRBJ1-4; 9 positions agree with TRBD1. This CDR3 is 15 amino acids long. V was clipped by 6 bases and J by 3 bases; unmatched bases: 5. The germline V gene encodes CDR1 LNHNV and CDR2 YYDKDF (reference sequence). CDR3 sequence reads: CATRDRGAANEKLFF. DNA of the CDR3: TGTGCCACCAGGGACAGGGGCGCGGCTAATGAAAAACTGTTTTTT.

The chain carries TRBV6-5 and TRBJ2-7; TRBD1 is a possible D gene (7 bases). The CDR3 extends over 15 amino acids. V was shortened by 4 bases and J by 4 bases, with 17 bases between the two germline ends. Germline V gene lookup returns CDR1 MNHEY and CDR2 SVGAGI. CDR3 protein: CASSSRGARGYEQYF. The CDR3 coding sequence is TGTGCCAGCAGTTCCAGGGGGGCCCGGGGATACGAGCAGTACTTC.

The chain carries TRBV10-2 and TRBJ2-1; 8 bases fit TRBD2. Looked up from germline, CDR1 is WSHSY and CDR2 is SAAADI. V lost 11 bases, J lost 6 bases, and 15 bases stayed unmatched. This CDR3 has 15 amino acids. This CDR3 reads CARLLAGLFRNEQFF. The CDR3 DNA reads TGCGCCCGACTTTTAGCGGGACTGTTTCGCAATGAGCAGTTCTTC.

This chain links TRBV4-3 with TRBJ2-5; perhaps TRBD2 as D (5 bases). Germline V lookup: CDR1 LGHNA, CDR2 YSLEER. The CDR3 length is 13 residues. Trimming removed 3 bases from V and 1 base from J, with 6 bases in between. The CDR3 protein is CASSHGVQETQYF. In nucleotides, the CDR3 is TGCGCCAGCAGCCACGGGGTCCAAGAGACCCAGTACTTC.

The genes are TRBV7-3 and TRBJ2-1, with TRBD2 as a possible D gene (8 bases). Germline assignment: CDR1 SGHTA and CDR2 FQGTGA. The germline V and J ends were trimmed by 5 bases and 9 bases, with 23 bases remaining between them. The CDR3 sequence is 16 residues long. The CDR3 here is CASSPYRGLVSGEQFF. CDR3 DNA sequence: TGTGCCAGCAGCCCCTACAGGGGACTAGTCAGTGGTGAGCAGTTCTTC.

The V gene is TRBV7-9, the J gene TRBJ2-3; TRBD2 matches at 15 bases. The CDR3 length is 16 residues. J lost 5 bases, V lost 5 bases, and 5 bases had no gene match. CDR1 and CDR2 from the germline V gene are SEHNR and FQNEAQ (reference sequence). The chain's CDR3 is CASSRTSGRALDTQYF. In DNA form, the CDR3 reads TGTGCCAGCAGCCGGACTAGCGGGAGGGCCTTAGATACGCAGTATTTT. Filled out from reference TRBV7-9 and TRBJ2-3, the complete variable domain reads DTGVSQNPRHKITKRGQNVTFRCDPISEHNRLYWYRQTLGQGPEFLTYFQNEAQLEKSRLLSDRFSAERPKGSFSTLEIQRTEQGDSAMYLCASSRTSGRALDTQYFGPGTRLTVL.

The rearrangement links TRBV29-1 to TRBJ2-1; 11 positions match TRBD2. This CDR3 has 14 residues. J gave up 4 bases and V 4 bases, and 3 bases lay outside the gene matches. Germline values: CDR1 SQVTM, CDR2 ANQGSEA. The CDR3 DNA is TGCAGCGTTGCGACTAGCGGGGTGTACAATGAGCAGTTCTTC. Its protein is CSVATSGVYNEQFF.

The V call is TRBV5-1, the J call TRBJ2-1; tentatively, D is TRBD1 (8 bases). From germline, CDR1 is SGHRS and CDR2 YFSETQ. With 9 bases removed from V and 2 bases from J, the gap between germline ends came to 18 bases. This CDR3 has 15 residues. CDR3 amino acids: CATRGQGGTYNEQFF. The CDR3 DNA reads TGCGCCACCAGGGGGCAGGGAGGGACCTACAATGAGCAGTTCTTC.

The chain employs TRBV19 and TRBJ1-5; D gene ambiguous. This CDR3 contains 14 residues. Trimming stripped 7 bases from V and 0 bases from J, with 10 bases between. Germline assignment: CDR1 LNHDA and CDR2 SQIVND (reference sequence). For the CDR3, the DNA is TGTGCCAGTAAGGAGGTGGATAGCAATCAGCCCCAGCATTTT. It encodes CASKEVDSNQPQHF.

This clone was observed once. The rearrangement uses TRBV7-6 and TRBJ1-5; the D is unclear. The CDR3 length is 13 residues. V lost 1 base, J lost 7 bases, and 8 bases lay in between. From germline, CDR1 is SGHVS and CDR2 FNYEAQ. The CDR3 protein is CASSLGSQQPQHF. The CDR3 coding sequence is TGTGCCAGCAGCTTAGGGTCCCAACAGCCCCAGCATTTT.

The CDR3 spells CASTPTGIDEQYF. DNA of the CDR3: TGTGCCAGTACCCCGACAGGGATCGACGAGCAGTACTTC. The chain employs TRBV19 and TRBJ2-7; 7 bases align to TRBD1. The V and J ends lost 7 bases and 5 bases, in that order; junction bases with no gene match: 8. Germline V gene data show CDR1 as LNHDA and CDR2 as SQIVND (reference sequence). CDR3 size: 13 residues.

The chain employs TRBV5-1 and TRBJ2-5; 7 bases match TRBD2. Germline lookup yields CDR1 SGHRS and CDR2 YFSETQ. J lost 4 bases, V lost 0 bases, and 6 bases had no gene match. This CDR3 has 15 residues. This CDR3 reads CASSLGGGYGETQYF. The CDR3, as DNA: TGCGCCAGCAGCTTGGGCGGGGGTTACGGAGAGACCCAGTACTTC. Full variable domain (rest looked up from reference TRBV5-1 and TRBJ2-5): KAGVTQTPRYLIKTRGQQVTLSCSPISGHRSVSWYQQTPGQGLQFLFEYFSETQRNKGNFPGRFSGRQFSNSRSEMNVSTLELGDSALYLCASSLGGGYGETQYFGPGTRLLVL.

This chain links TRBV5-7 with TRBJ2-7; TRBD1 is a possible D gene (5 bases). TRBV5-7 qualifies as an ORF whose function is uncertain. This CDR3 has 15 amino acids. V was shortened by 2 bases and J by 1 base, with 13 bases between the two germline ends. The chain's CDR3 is CASSLLTGKSYEQYF. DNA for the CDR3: TGTGCCAGCAGCTTACTTACAGGTAAATCCTACGAGCAGTACTTC.

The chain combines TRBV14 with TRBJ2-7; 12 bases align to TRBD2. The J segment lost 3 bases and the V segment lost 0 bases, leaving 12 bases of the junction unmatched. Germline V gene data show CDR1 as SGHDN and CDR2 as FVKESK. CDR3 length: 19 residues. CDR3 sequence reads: CASSQDPAEVGLAGYEQYF. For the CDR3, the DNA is TGTGCCAGCAGCCAAGACCCCGCCGAGGTGGGACTAGCGGGCTACGAGCAGTACTTC. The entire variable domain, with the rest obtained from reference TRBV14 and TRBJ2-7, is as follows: EAGVTQFPSHSVIEKGQTVTLRCDPISGHDNLYWYRRVMGKEIKFLLHFVKESKQDESGMPNNRFLAERTGGTYSTLKVQPAELEDSGVYFCASSQDPAEVGLAGYEQYFGPGTRLTVT.

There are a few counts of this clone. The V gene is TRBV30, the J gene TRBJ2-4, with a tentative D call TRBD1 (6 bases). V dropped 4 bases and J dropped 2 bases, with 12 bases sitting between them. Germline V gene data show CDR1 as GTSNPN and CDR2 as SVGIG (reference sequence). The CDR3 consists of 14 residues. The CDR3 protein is CAWKSRGTKNIQYF. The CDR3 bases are TGTGCCTGGAAATCCAGGGGAACCAAAAACATTCAGTACTTC.

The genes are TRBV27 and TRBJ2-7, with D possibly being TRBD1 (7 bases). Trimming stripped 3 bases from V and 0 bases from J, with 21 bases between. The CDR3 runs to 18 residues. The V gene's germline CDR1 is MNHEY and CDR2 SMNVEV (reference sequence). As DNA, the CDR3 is TGTGCCAGCAGTTTCTTCGCGGTGGCGGGACAGAGCTCCTACGAGCAGTACTTC. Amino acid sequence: CASSFFAVAGQSSYEQYF.

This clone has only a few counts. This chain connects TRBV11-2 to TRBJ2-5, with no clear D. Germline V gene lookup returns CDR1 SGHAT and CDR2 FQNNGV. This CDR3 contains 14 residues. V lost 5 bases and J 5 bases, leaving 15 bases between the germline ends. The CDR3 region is CASSKVVVGETQYF. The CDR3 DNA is TGTGCCAGCAGCAAAGTGGTTGTTGGGGAGACCCAGTACTTC.

The CDR3 nucleotides read TGTGCCAGTCAGGGGGCGCAGAGCACCGGGGAGCTGTTTTTT. Residues: CASQGAQSTGELFF. The chain employs TRBV2 and TRBJ2-2; 8 bases map to TRBD1. This CDR3 is built from 14 residues. Per germline, CDR1 SNHLY and CDR2 FYNNEI. J gave up 4 bases and V 9 bases, and 7 bases lay outside the gene matches.